This is a list of T cell receptor beta chains from one sample in a study of OX40 agonist ivuxolimab in advanced cancers. Assay: immunoSEQ multiplex PCR; the TCRdb copy retains only in-frame clones and omits some. This table holds some 68,000 clones, about 88% found once. Here the sequenced sample was CD4+ or CD8+ T cells sorted from blood, taken in a trial of the OX40 agonist ivuxolimab. These receptors originate from an adult with an advanced solid tumor such as melanoma, head and neck, liver or kidney cancer. The CDR3 runs from the conserved cysteine through the conserved F or W. The order of the fields is J gene, V gene, clone size, D gene, CDR3 DNA, CDR3 protein. The D gene is left open where the match is weak. Only part of the rows carry a size: once, few, many, or a class if the clone is expanded.

j_call: TRBJ1-1
v_call: TRBV7-9
clone_size: -
d_call: -
cdr3_nt: TGTGCCAGCAGGGTAAAAGGGCAGGGGAACACTGAAGCTTTCTTT
cdr3_aa: CASRVKGQGNTEAFF

j_call: TRBJ2-3
v_call: TRBV5-1
clone_size: once
d_call: TRBD2
cdr3_nt: TGCGCCAGCAGCGATTTCCCAGCGGGGGCTCTAGATACGCAGTATTTT
cdr3_aa: CASSDFPAGALDTQYF

j_call: TRBJ2-3
v_call: TRBV5-1
clone_size: -
d_call: TRBD2
cdr3_nt: TGCGCCAGCGGAACTAGCGGCCTAATCACAGATACGCAGTATTTT
cdr3_aa: CASGTSGLITDTQYF

j_call: TRBJ1-3
v_call: TRBV19
clone_size: -
d_call: TRBD1
cdr3_nt: TGTGCCAGTACCGTAAGACAGGGAGCGAAGGGAAACACCATATATTTT
cdr3_aa: CASTVRQGAKGNTIYF

j_call: TRBJ1-1
v_call: TRBV10-1
clone_size: -
d_call: TRBD1
cdr3_nt: TGCGCCAGCAGAAAACAGGGGGCAGAGGGGGGCACTGAAGCTTTCTTT
cdr3_aa: CASRKQGAEGGTEAFF

j_call: TRBJ1-1
v_call: TRBV10-1
clone_size: -
d_call: TRBD1
cdr3_nt: TGCGCCAGCAGACCGGGACAGGGGGACACTGAAGCTTTCTTT
cdr3_aa: CASRPGQGDTEAFF

j_call: TRBJ1-2
v_call: TRBV5-4
clone_size: -
d_call: -
cdr3_nt: TGTGCCAGCAGTTACCCCTCGGGGAGGGGGGAAGGCTACACCTTC
cdr3_aa: CASSYPSGRGEGYTF

j_call: TRBJ1-3
v_call: TRBV29-1
clone_size: few
d_call: -
cdr3_nt: TGCAGCGTTCGGTTGGGGTCTGGAAACACCATATATTTT
cdr3_aa: CSVRLGSGNTIYF

j_call: TRBJ2-1
v_call: TRBV9
clone_size: -
d_call: TRBD2
cdr3_nt: TGTGCCAGCAGCCTTAGACTAGCATCCTACAATGAGCAGTTCTTC
cdr3_aa: CASSLRLASYNEQFF

j_call: TRBJ1-2
v_call: TRBV28
clone_size: -
d_call: -
cdr3_nt: TGTGCCAGCAGCTTTGGGCGGCGGGGCTACACCTTC
cdr3_aa: CASSFGRRGYTF

j_call: TRBJ2-6
v_call: TRBV7-3
clone_size: -
d_call: TRBD1
cdr3_nt: TGTGCCAGCAGCTCGGGACAGGGTTTTTCCCCTGGGGCCAACGTCCTGACTTTC
cdr3_aa: CASSSGQGFSPGANVLTF

j_call: TRBJ1-5
v_call: TRBV21-1
clone_size: -
d_call: -
cdr3_nt: TGTGCCAGCAGCAGAGATCACAACAATCAGCCCCAGCATTTT
cdr3_aa: CASSRDHNNQPQHF

j_call: TRBJ1-1
v_call: TRBV16
clone_size: -
d_call: -
cdr3_nt: TGTGCCAGCAGCCATCGGTGGAACACTGAAGCTTTCTTT
cdr3_aa: CASSHRWNTEAFF

j_call: TRBJ2-7
v_call: TRBV28
clone_size: -
d_call: TRBD1
cdr3_nt: TGTGCCAGCAGCCGTGACAGGGGCGACCTCTACGAGCAGTACTTC
cdr3_aa: CASSRDRGDLYEQYF

j_call: TRBJ2-1
v_call: TRBV28
clone_size: -
d_call: TRBD2
cdr3_nt: TGTGCCAGCAGTAGGACTAGCGGGGGGGCGGGTGAGCAGTTCTTC
cdr3_aa: CASSRTSGGAGEQFF

j_call: TRBJ1-5
v_call: TRBV2
clone_size: few
d_call: -
cdr3_nt: TGTGCCAGCAGTGAGTCCGACAGAAGGGGACAGCCCCAGCATTTT
cdr3_aa: CASSESDRRGQPQHF

j_call: TRBJ1-1
v_call: TRBV5-4
clone_size: -
d_call: -
cdr3_nt: TGTGCCAGCAGGATTCGGACGGCGAACACTGAAGCTTTCTTT
cdr3_aa: CASRIRTANTEAFF

j_call: TRBJ2-1
v_call: TRBV28
clone_size: -
d_call: TRBD2
cdr3_nt: TGTGCCAGCAGTCTCGGGACTAGCGGGGAGGATGAGCAGTTCTTC
cdr3_aa: CASSLGTSGEDEQFF

j_call: TRBJ2-5
v_call: TRBV6-6
clone_size: -
d_call: TRBD1
cdr3_nt: TGTGCCAGCAGTCAGGACAGGGGAGAGACCCAGTACTTC
cdr3_aa: CASSQDRGETQYF

j_call: TRBJ2-1
v_call: TRBV5-1
clone_size: -
d_call: -
cdr3_nt: TGCGCCAGCAGCTCCGGGACCTGGGGGTACAATGAGCAGTTCTTC
cdr3_aa: CASSSGTWGYNEQFF

j_call: TRBJ2-3
v_call: TRBV5-1
clone_size: -
d_call: TRBD2
cdr3_nt: TGCGCCAGCAGCTTGGCTCTTCTAGCGGGCACAGATACGCAGTATTTT
cdr3_aa: CASSLALLAGTDTQYF

j_call: TRBJ2-2
v_call: TRBV19
clone_size: -
d_call: -
cdr3_nt: TGTGCCAGTAATAGGGGAAACACCGGGGAGCTGTTTTTT
cdr3_aa: CASNRGNTGELFF